These 4 T cell receptor beta chains originate from one sample sequenced in a study of human T cells and chemical hapten exposure. Using its own MiXCR run on the RACE reads, TCRdb lists one record per CDR3 protein. This sample has 100,000 to 150,000 distinct CDR3 sequences; about 14% occur once, and the top ten carry about 3%. Stated time point: pre-sensitization, week 0. Described treatment: therapeutic diphenylcyclopropenone sensitization with weekly scalp DPC. The sample was whole blood, taken in connection with sensitization to the hapten diphenylcyclopropenone (DPC). These receptors all come from a woman in her late teens or twenties with alopecia areata. Some clones in this sample may be carry-over from other donors' samples.

Many counts were recorded for this clonotype. The genes are TRBV7-8 and TRBJ1-4; 8 bases are shared with TRBD1. V lost 4 bases, J lost 0 bases, and 7 bases stayed unmatched. This CDR3 is 17 amino acids long. Germline V gene sequence: CDR1 SGHVS, CDR2 FQNEAQ. Written as DNA, the CDR3 is TGTGCCAGCAGCTCCCGCGACAGGGGATCAACTAATGAAAAACTGTTTTTT. Translation gives CASSSRDRGSTNEKLFF.

The V call is TRBV7-2, the J call TRBJ2-3; D is unresolved. The CDR3 sequence is 14 residues long. CDR1 and CDR2 from the germline V gene are SGHTA and FQGNSA. Trimming cost V 4 bases and J 0 bases, with 8 bases left between them. CDR3 DNA: TGTGCCAGCAGCTCCTATCTTAGCACAGATACGCAGTATTTT. It translates to CASSSYLSTDTQYF.

This rearrangement joins TRBV5-1 to TRBJ1-1; D not resolved. The germline V gene encodes CDR1 SGHRS and CDR2 YFSETQ. The CDR3 totals 13 residues. The ends were cut back, 4 bases at V and 4 bases at J, with 11 bases in the middle. The CDR3 region is CASSLQAPTEAFF. CDR3 sequence (DNA): TGCGCCAGCAGCCTGCAGGCCCCCACTGAAGCTTTCTTT.

V gene TRBV6-1 combines with J gene TRBJ2-5; D is unresolved. Trimming took 5 bases from V and 4 from J, leaving 14 bases between them. Germline CDR1 and CDR2: MNHNS and SASEGT. The CDR3 covers 14 residues. CDR3 nucleotides: TGTGCCAGCAGTACTGACTCCGGGCTAGAGACCCAGTACTTC. This translates into CASSTDSGLETQYF.